This TCR beta chain emerged from a study of cytomegalovirus exposure and HLA in healthy donors (TCRdb year 2017). Regarding the research as a whole: In an earlier analysis of about 560 of the donors, 276 Gb of sequence data and 100 million or so unique TCR beta sequences from 150 million to 200 million T cells were reported. An early release that covered about 640 HLA-typed donors contained around 300 gigabases of sequencing data and about 93 million unique TCR sequences. Of the roughly 390 genotyped donors, roughly 80% fell in the genetic ancestry cluster associated with self-reported Caucasian donors. The study aimed to test whether signatures of past pathogen exposure could be identified by cataloging public T cell receptors. The T cell repertoires of 666 subjects were profiled by immunosequencing and related to cytomegalovirus serostatus. In addition to the first cohort of several hundred subjects, a separate validation cohort of 100 to 150 different subjects was used. To predict cytomegalovirus infection status, the study brought together high-throughput TCR immunosequencing, statistical association of individual TCRs with disease status, and machine learning. A later analysis re-analyzed previously published TCR beta repertoires from 500 to 700 donors and added high-resolution HLA genotyping to study TCR occurrence patterns. In the later analysis, no new phenotypic data were used to find candidate immune exposures; instead, reliance was placed on TCR beta sequences and their occurrence across donors. To decide whether each TCR beta V gene segment behaved as functional or pseudogenic, an earlier analysis of some 580 of the donors relied on high-throughput TCR beta sequencing. Donor age, sex, ethnicity and CMV serostatus were compiled alongside the repertoire data. In a later genetic analysis, genome-wide SNP genotypes for about 55% of the roughly 700 donors were used, and that subset was treated as a discovery cohort. Every repertoire in the discovery cohort had been generated on one and the same sequencing platform. HLA typing included class I and class II loci at four-digit resolution. Typing coverage varied by locus: 629-630 donors for A, B, C, DRB1 and DQB1; more than 500 for DQA1; over 600 for DPA1; 400 to 480 for DPB1. Because of strong linkage in the cohort, four or five DR-DQ haplotypes were treated as single units for association and clustering. Across 398 genotyped donors of the cohort, an average of about 250,000 unique TCR beta nucleotide sequences per donor were sequenced, and 15% to 20% of those sequences were non-productive. The investigation overall reported the following: A later genetic analysis reported fewer N-insertions in productive TCRs among donors in an Asian-associated ancestry cluster than the roughly 690-donor mean. In both the original and validation cohorts, the classifier was reported to diagnose cytomegalovirus status with high specificity and sensitivity. Some IMGT-functional V segments, including TRBV6-2 and TRBV6-3, could not be distinguished by the 87-base-pair reads and were therefore excluded. Linkage disequilibrium might explain the correlated functional status among segregating V segments, but an unknown experimental factor could not be excluded. According to a later analysis, most CMV-associated TCR beta chains appeared to be HLA-restricted, and the HLA associations seemed to be driven largely by CMV exposure. A few of the identified cytomegalovirus-associated TCR beta chains were confirmed in vitro to be specific for cytomegalovirus antigens. In a later analysis, the rate of TCR association differed among HLA loci, with DRB1 alleles having the most associated TCRs and HLA-C alleles having the fewest. In a later genetic analysis, a missense DCLRE1C variant was associated with V-gene and J-gene trimming of TCR beta chains, and the association was replicated in an independent cohort. HLA typing was unavailable for some donors at each locus, so association tests used only the typed subset. The study listed 150 to 200 TCR beta chains as associated with cytomegalovirus. In a later analysis, around 15,000 TCR beta sequences were associated with specific HLA alleles at a false discovery rate of 0.05. Most TCR sequences were seen in very few donors, while some public TCRs were found in many individuals. In a later analysis, several top co-occurrence clusters were reported to appear linked to parvovirus B19, influenza, CMV and Epstein-Barr virus. The earlier analysis of around 600 of the donors excluded around 17 rarely observed V segments, including chromosome 9 orphons, because counts were too low. The presence/absence analyses assumed that sequencing depth was roughly uniform across donors, and that assumption may not be true. Broadly in line with IMGT annotations, most TCR beta V segments showed up in productive rearrangements about 87% or about 30% of the time in an earlier analysis of 450 to 750 of the donors. In a later analysis, HLA-associated TCR beta chains were found to be more clonally expanded and to have lower generation probabilities than equally common non-associated chains. A further reported finding was that TCR beta sequences accurately predicted the HLA-A and HLA-B alleles for most subjects in the first cohort. The authors suggested that the approach could potentially be generalized to other disease states and immunological phenotypes. The sequencing pipeline was judged likely to have produced a cluster of highly shared sequence variants as a technical artifact. When HLA alleles, especially DR and DQ, strongly co-occurred, attributing TCR associations to individual alleles was difficult. The cohort was sequenced for TCR beta chains only, and without alpha or paired-chain data the features that could be detected were limited. Immune exposure information for the cohort was limited to CMV serostatus.

Trimming leaves V shorter by 5 bases and J shorter by 5 bases, with the junction holding 24 bases beyond the gene matches. The germline V gene (reference sequence) yields LNHDA for CDR1 and SQIVND for CDR2. The CDR3 has 20 amino acids, counting the end cysteine and phenylalanine. The entry retains the CDR3 DNA only, 60 bases that are in frame from base 1. The cohort consisted of 666 healthy bone marrow donors. Cohort members were all nominally healthy when sampled, although unrecorded immune exposures were likely present. The donor tested CMV seronegative, placing the donor among the 350 to 400 seronegative members of the cohort. Every donor gave a peripheral blood sample, and the peripheral blood mononuclear cells from that sample were used for TCR beta sequencing. Genomic DNA extraction from the blood cell samples was performed with the Qiagen DNeasy Blood Extraction Kit. The method was the immunoSEQ multiplex PCR assay. A mixture of 60 forward primers for TCR Vbeta segments and 13 reverse primers for TCR Jbeta segments was used in the multiplex PCR. Amplification of the CDR3 region of rearranged TCR beta genes was performed with a multiplex PCR assay on genomic DNA. The amplified TCR beta libraries were sequenced on the Illumina HiSeq System as 87-base-pair reads. As for the original processing: Across the roughly 640 repertoires, a later analysis counted approximately 75 million unique TCR beta chains, roughly 11 million of which were shared by at least two donors. To remove PCR and sequencing errors, raw reads were error-corrected and collapsed into unique sequences using a nearest-neighbor algorithm that merged closely related sequences. V, D and J gene segments were assigned by aligning CDR3 sequences to IMGT reference sequences. Each retained sequence needed at least a six-nucleotide match to both a V gene segment and a J gene segment. Rearrangements were called productive when the CDR3 lacked stop codons and stayed in frame with V and J; all others were non-productive. Following IMGT convention, CDR3 was defined as the stretch from the second conserved V-encoded cysteine to the conserved J-encoded phenylalanine. Sequences without an unambiguous match to a single V gene segment were excluded from the earlier analysis of 450 to 750 of the donors. In an earlier analysis of a few hundred of the donors, V segments were called functional above 56.7% productive rearrangements and were called segregating when the between-donor standard deviation exceeded 5%. A statistical classification framework was built for diagnosing cytomegalovirus status from the catalog of TCR beta chain sequences. In a later analysis, TCR nucleotide sequences were compared against IMGT/GENE-DB human TR gene sequences so that V and J genes could be assigned. In a later analysis, CDR3 sequences and most-parsimonious VDJ recombination scenarios were assigned using the TCRdist pipeline. In a later analysis, every TCR beta chain was defined by the combination of its CDR3 amino acid sequence and its V-gene family, and reads without a unique V-gene family were dropped. To address suspected cross-contamination and a sequencing artifact, a later analysis removed under 600 highly shared, low-generation-probability nucleotide sequences. In a later analysis, a clonal expansion index was calculated for each public chain from normalized within-repertoire ranks of inferred template counts. A later analysis computed generation probabilities with a VDJ recombination model fitted to out-of-frame rearrangements, and checked the results against IGoR. A later analysis scored TCR-TCR, TCR-HLA and TCR-CMV co-occurrence with hypergeometric tests, applying a repertoire-size bias correction to TCR pairs. False discovery rates were estimated in a later analysis by permuting HLA or CMV assignments 20 times. A later analysis grouped co-occurring TCRs with DBSCAN, adding TCRdist sequence similarity when clustering within HLA-allele-positive subsets. Repertoires with fewer than 30,000 or more than 120,000 public chains, plus five repertoires with anomalous nucleotide sharing, were excluded from co-occurrence clustering. TCRdb holds this immuneACCESS table with in-frame rearrangements only. Some clones are missing; in checked studies, unresolved V genes explain under half, and the rest has no known cause. The V and J calls and the clone size are those of that table, but D and trimming were determined from the DNA. The sample includes 100,000 or so clones, with more than 80% observed a single time. Under 5% of the sample is in the top ten clones.

A word on this clone: This receptor's antigen is unknown. Base qualities were left out, and no much larger clone turns up one base away.

The sequencing sample was made of PBMCs. The receptor was isolated from a man younger than 45 in good health and CMV-seronegative. Recombination joined TRBV19 with TRBJ2-1; 7 bases in the middle match TRBD2. The nucleotide sequence is TGTGCCAGTAGTCCCGGAATAGTTAGCGGGCTAGGCTCGGGCGACAATGAGCAGTTCTTC. Its product reads: CASSPGIVSGLGSGDNEQFF.